What follows are 5 T cell receptor beta chains derived from one specimen sequenced in a study of T-cell memory formation after mild COVID-19. TCRdb ran MiXCR on the 5' RACE reads and lists one entry per CDR3 protein. The sample holds about 340,000 distinct CDR3 sequences, about 15% seen once. Sequences were obtained from PBMCs or a T cell subset sorted from them (not recorded which). Receptors originate from a man aged 18 to 29 who had mild COVID-19 (a few samples of this study predate the infection). Cell type and time point are not known.

The V gene is TRBV20-1, the J gene TRBJ2-7, with TRBD2 matching 7 bases. J gave up 4 bases and V 0 bases, and 18 bases lay outside the gene matches. The CDR3 length is 18 residues. Germline CDR1 is DFQATT and CDR2 is SNEGSKA (reference sequence). The CDR3 loop reads CSARDIGIPGGGGYEQYF. The CDR3 coding sequence is TGCAGTGCTAGAGATATCGGGATACCGGGGGGAGGAGGGTACGAGCAGTACTTC.

This clonotype was picked up a small number of times. The chain combines TRBV4-1 with TRBJ1-2; D not resolved. CDR3 size: 16 residues. Germline V gene data show CDR1 as MGHRA and CDR2 as YSYEKL. The ends were cut back, 1 base at V and 0 bases at J, with 12 bases in the middle. The chain's CDR3 is CASSQVQDASNYGYTF. CDR3 bases: TGCGCCAGCAGCCAAGTTCAGGACGCCTCTAACTATGGCTACACCTTC.

This clonotype was seen many times. The chain combines TRBV29-1 with TRBJ2-5, with D perhaps TRBD1 (5 bases). The germline V and J ends were trimmed by 4 bases and 0 bases, with 6 bases remaining between them. The germline CDR1 and CDR2 sequences are SQVTM and ANQGSEA. The CDR3 consists of 12 residues. The CDR3 DNA follows: TGCAGCGTTGGACAGCACCAAGAGACCCAGTACTTC. Protein sequence: CSVGQHQETQYF.

The chain uses TRBV20-1 and TRBJ1-4; D is unclear. The germline V gene has CDR1 DFQATT and CDR2 SNEGSKA (reference sequence). The CDR3 is 17 residues long. Between the trimmed V and J ends, which lost 0 bases and 4 bases, there was a span of 18 bases. As DNA, the CDR3 is TGCAGTGCTAGAGATGTATGGGCGGCGGAGCTTAATGAAAAACTGTTTTTT. As protein: CSARDVWAAELNEKLFF.

This clonotype was seen repeatedly, ten times or more. V gene TRBV7-3 combines with J gene TRBJ2-3; D may be TRBD1 or TRBD2 (5 bases each). With 3 bases removed from V and 6 bases from J, the gap between germline ends came to 16 bases. The CDR3 has 15 residues. Germline V gene lookup returns CDR1 SGHTA and CDR2 FQGTGA. CDR3 DNA: TGTGCCAGCAGCTTTGGGGGTTTTAGAAAGGATACGCAGTATTTT. Translating it yields CASSFGGFRKDTQYF.